This paragraph covers one T cell receptor beta chain sequence. Antigen unknown. This entry is derived from a study of shared clonotypes between healthy human individuals. Replicate sorted-subset PCRs were loaded with around 210 ng DNA, tens of thousands of T cell genomes. Under the authors' procedure: Junction-only immunoSEQ data arrived without quality scores, meaning filtering differed. TCRdb's copy holds only in-frame clones and misses some; the assay was immunoSEQ multiplex PCR. The D gene and trimming were derived from the DNA, and the V and J assignments and clone size from that table. The sample gives some 200,000 clones, 90% to 95% of which show up once; about 0.07% is in the top ten. The CDR3 has 12 residues. With 6 bases removed from V and 0 bases from J, the gap between germline ends came to 6 bases. From germline, CDR1 is WNHNN and CDR2 SYGVQD (reference sequence). Study observations and caveats: A generally larger estimated richness was seen in naive subsets than in memory subsets.

The clonotype comes from a woman in her 30s in good health. The chain has TRBV10-1 and TRBJ2-7; the D gene could be TRBD1 or TRBD2 (5 bases each). Material: naive CD4+ T cells sorted from blood. Sample subset: CD45RA+ positively selected. The CDR3 reads CASSGASYEQYF. CDR3 sequence (DNA): TGCGCCAGCAGCGGGGCCTCCTACGAGCAGTACTTC.